This entry is about one T cell receptor beta chain. Its antigen is as yet unknown. Regarding time point: sample taken at primary tumor resection. V was clipped by 2 bases and J by 9 bases, with 17 bases between them. This CDR3 is built from 15 residues. Germline assignment: CDR1 SEHNR and CDR2 FQNEAQ (reference sequence). TCRdb reanalysed the 5' RACE reads using MiXCR and keeps one entry per CDR3 protein. Of roughly 5,000 distinct CDR3 sequences in the sample, about 28% were seen once. The source of the sample is a study of spatial heterogeneity in lung cancer. Study-wide results and caveats: Of the expanded TCRs, ubiquitous and regional counts tracked the counts of ubiquitous and regional nonsynonymous mutations, respectively. Tumoral mutation counts were tracked by counts of expanded intratumoral alpha and beta TCRs.

The sample consisted of lung tumor tissue, taken at surgery. The sequence derives from a male donor with early-stage non-small cell lung cancer. The rearrangement joins TRBV7-9 to TRBJ2-1; unclear D gene. DNA for the CDR3: TGTGCCAGCAGCTTACCGGGTCAGCTGTACGTTGAGCAGTTCTTC. This translates into CASSLPGQLYVEQFF.